Sequencing of this TCR beta chain was carried out in a study of CD8 T cells in ankylosing spondylitis. Study observations and caveats: Characteristic of ankylosing spondylitis blood, it appeared, was a TCR beta motif comprising several highly homologous variants. There was reportedly significant enrichment of clones that were disease-linked in matched ankylosing spondylitis synovial fluid.

Each CDR3 protein is one row after TCRdb ran MiXCR on the 5' RACE reads. This table has 100,000 to 150,000 distinct CDR3 sequences, about 15% appearing once. This clonotype occurred a few times. Its specificity is not known. This TCR was sampled from a male donor with ankylosing spondylitis. The sample taken for sequencing was blood, either unsorted or a sorted T cell fraction (not recorded which).

For the CDR3, the DNA is TGCAGTGCTAGAGAGAGCGGAAGATACAATGAGCAGTTCTTC. Protein sequence: CSARESGRYNEQFF. The chain employs TRBV20-1 and TRBJ2-1, with D possibly TRBD2 on 5 matching bases. The germline V gene has CDR1 DFQATT and CDR2 SNEGSKA (reference sequence). The CDR3 runs 14 residues. Trimming pared 0 bases from V and 4 bases from J, leaving 10 bases between.